These 26 T cell receptor beta chains were all obtained from the same sample, sequenced in a study of shared clonotypes between healthy human individuals. Generated by immunoSEQ multiplex PCR, the TCRdb table keeps only in-frame clones and is missing some. The data contain about 2,200,000 clones, under 95% of them seen just once; the ten biggest clones take up around 1.7%. It was CD45RO-negative cells, positively selected for CCR7, that made up naive CD8 cells, with terminally differentiated effector memory CD45RA+ cells excluded. Input material: naive CD8+ T cells from PBMCs. The receptors here all came from a man aged 18-30 years in good health. Some clones in this sample may be carry-over from other donors' samples.

This chain joins TRBV9 and TRBJ1-2; D might be TRBD1 (6 bases). Looked up from germline, CDR1 is SGDLS and CDR2 is YYNGEE. This CDR3 contains 17 residues. Between the trimmed V and J ends, which lost 3 bases and 0 bases, there was a span of 18 bases. The CDR3 coding sequence is TGTGCCAGCAGCGCAGACCCCCGGACAGTTACTAACTATGGCTACACCTTC. Its translation: CASSADPRTVTNYGYTF.

In the case of this clone: Other DNA variants within this sample encode the same CDR3. This rearrangement joins TRBV7-9 to TRBJ2-7; D call uncertain. Trimming took off 6 bases at V and 4 bases at J, with 13 bases between the two ends. CDR3 length: 13 residues. Germline V gene lookup returns CDR1 SEHNR and CDR2 FQNEAQ (reference sequence). This chain's CDR3 is CASSLDGIYEQYF. As DNA, the CDR3 is TGTGCCAGCAGTCTGGACGGAATATACGAGCAGTACTTC. Looking up the rest from reference TRBV7-9 and TRBJ2-7 gives the full variable domain: DTGVSQNPRHKITKRGQNVTFRCDPISEHNRLYWYRQTLGQGPEFLTYFQNEAQLEKSRLLSDRFSAERPKGSFSTLEIQRTEQGDSAMYLCASSLDGIYEQYFGPGTRLTVT.

To note about this clone: Other DNA sequences in this specimen translate into the identical CDR3. The V gene is TRBV9, the J gene TRBJ2-7, with D maybe TRBD1 (6 bases). Germline V gene sequence: CDR1 SGDLS, CDR2 YYNGEE. CDR3 size: 12 residues. Deletions cut 4 bases from V and 7 bases from J, with 12 bases between. The CDR3, as DNA: TGTGCCAGCAGCCCCTCAAGGGGGGAGCAGTACTTC. Translation: CASSPSRGEQYF. Looking up the rest from reference TRBV9 and TRBJ2-7 gives the full variable domain: DSGVTQTPKHLITATGQRVTLRCSPRSGDLSVYWYQQSLDQGLQFLIQYYNGEERAKGNILERFSAQQFPDLHSELNLSSLELGDSALYFCASSPSRGEQYFGPGTRLTVT.

CDR3 sequence reads: CASSDRQGAGTGELFF. Here the CDR3 DNA reads TGTGCCAGCAGCGACAGACAGGGGGCCGGCACCGGGGAGCTGTTTTTT. The chain couples TRBV7-2 to TRBJ2-2, with 10 bases identical to TRBD1. The CDR3 has 16 amino acids. Germline CDR1 and CDR2: SGHTA and FQGNSA. V shed 5 bases, J shed 4 bases, and the junction held 7 bases outside the gene matches.

This clone has only one observation. The gene calls are TRBV23-1 and TRBJ1-2; D is unresolved. TRBV23-1 is labeled an ORF, and its function is uncertain. The CDR3 runs 11 residues. The V and J ends lost 9 bases and 5 bases respectively, with 10 bases between them. The CDR3 sequence is CARAGDYGYTF. The CDR3 region has the DNA TGCGCCAGGGCCGGGGATTATGGCTACACCTTC.

This clone was detected once. The chain is built from TRBV19 and TRBJ1-2; D gene uncertain. There are 14 residues in the CDR3. The germline gives CDR1 LNHDA, CDR2 SQIVND (reference sequence). The ends were cut back, 1 base at V and 8 bases at J, with 14 bases in the middle. The CDR3 loop is CASSIASTGGGYTF. CDR3 in DNA: TGTGCCAGTAGTATAGCCTCGACGGGAGGCGGCTACACCTTC.

The rearrangement links TRBV10-3 to TRBJ2-7; 10 bases match TRBD1. V was clipped by 2 bases and J by 2 bases; unmatched bases: 9. Per the germline V gene, CDR1 is ENHRY and CDR2 is SYGVKD. The CDR3 has 17 residues. CDR3 in DNA: TGTGCCATCAGTGAGGGACAGGGGGAAGTCGGGGCCTACGAGCAGTACTTC. Encoded protein: CAISEGQGEVGAYEQYF.

V gene TRBV5-4 combines with J gene TRBJ2-5; TRBD1 is a possible D gene (6 bases). Trimming pared 1 base from V and 1 base from J, leaving 14 bases between. The CDR3 spans 16 residues. Germline lookup yields CDR1 SGHNT and CDR2 YYREEE (reference sequence). The CDR3 here is CASSLTPDRIQETQYF. CDR3 coding DNA: TGTGCCAGCAGCTTGACGCCAGACAGGATCCAAGAGACCCAGTACTTC.

The chain recombines TRBV19 with TRBJ2-7; D might be TRBD1 or TRBD2, each matching 5 bases. V was shortened by 5 bases and J by 6 bases, with 14 bases between the two germline ends. Germline assignment: CDR1 LNHDA and CDR2 SQIVND (reference sequence). This CDR3 has 13 residues. The CDR3 here is CASSPRDGFEQYF. The CDR3 coding sequence is TGTGCCAGTAGTCCCCGGGACGGGTTCGAGCAGTACTTC.

CDR3 nucleotide sequence: TGTGCCAGCAGCGAACTAGCGGTACCCACCGGGGAGCTGTTTTTT. Amino acids: CASSELAVPTGELFF. The J gene is TRBJ2-2, the V gene TRBV7-3, with 8 bases matching TRBD2. The CDR3 consists of 15 residues. With V trimmed by 5 bases and J by 4 bases, 6 bases remained unmatched. The germline V gene has CDR1 SGHTA and CDR2 FQGTGA.

V and J are TRBV19 and TRBJ2-5, with 9 bases fitting TRBD2. CDR3 length: 14 amino acids. Trimming removed 3 bases from V and 4 bases from J; junction bases left unmatched: 3. Germline V CDR1 and CDR2: LNHDA, SQIVND (reference sequence). The CDR3 nucleotides are TGTGCCAGTAGTATTCCGGGACTAGCAGAGACCCAGTACTTC. The encoded protein is CASSIPGLAETQYF.

This clone was detected a few times. This chain links TRBV14 with TRBJ2-7; D is tentatively TRBD1 or TRBD2 (6 bases each). Trimming cost V 3 bases and J 0 bases, with 18 bases left between them. Looked up from germline, CDR1 is SGHDN and CDR2 is FVKESK. CDR3 length: 17 residues. The DNA of the CDR3 is TGTGCCAGCAGCCAGGCGACGGGGGCGGCCCCCTCCTACGAGCAGTACTTC. Its protein is CASSQATGAAPSYEQYF.

This rearrangement joins TRBV2 to TRBJ2-5; 8 nucleotides align to TRBD1. V trimming: 4 bases; J trimming: 4 bases; junction bases outside the gene matches: 11. Germline values: CDR1 SNHLY, CDR2 FYNNEI. The CDR3 length is 16 residues. The CDR3 here is CASSVGPGGPLETQYF. The DNA for the CDR3 is TGTGCCAGCAGTGTCGGGCCAGGGGGCCCGTTAGAGACCCAGTACTTC.

This chain's CDR3 is CASSAVAGGVYEQYF. CDR3 nucleotide sequence: TGTGCCAGCAGCGCCGTAGCGGGAGGGGTCTACGAGCAGTACTTC. The chain joins TRBV9 to TRBJ2-7; 11 positions match TRBD2. The CDR3 is 15 amino acids. The germline CDR1 and CDR2 sequences are SGDLS and YYNGEE. V shed 3 bases, J shed 3 bases, and the junction held 5 bases outside the gene matches. Filled out from reference TRBV9 and TRBJ2-7, the complete variable domain reads DSGVTQTPKHLITATGQRVTLRCSPRSGDLSVYWYQQSLDQGLQFLIQYYNGEERAKGNILERFSAQQFPDLHSELNLSSLELGDSALYFCASSAVAGGVYEQYFGPGTRLTVT.

The chain joins TRBV9 to TRBJ2-1; D tentatively reads TRBD1 or TRBD2 (5 bases each). Between the trimmed V and J ends, which lost 3 bases and 8 bases, there was a span of 18 bases. CDR1 and CDR2 from the germline V gene are SGDLS and YYNGEE. This CDR3 has 15 amino acids. In nucleotides, the CDR3 is TGTGCCAGCAGCGAACTTGGGACGGACTTCGATGAGCAGTTCTTC. Residues: CASSELGTDFDEQFF.

The genes are TRBV6-5 and TRBJ2-7; TRBD2 is a possible D gene (6 bases). CDR1 and CDR2 from the germline V gene are MNHEY and SVGAGI. The CDR3 has 13 amino acids. V shed 3 bases and J shed 6 bases, with 12 bases lying between them. The CDR3 here is CASSYHWRAEQYF. CDR3 nucleotides: TGTGCCAGCAGTTATCATTGGAGGGCCGAGCAGTACTTC.

V usage is TRBV10-3 and J usage is TRBJ2-1; 9 bases align to TRBD2. The CDR3 spans 16 residues. The V segment lost 10 bases and the J segment 0 bases; nucleotides outside the gene matches: 10. The germline V gene has CDR1 ENHRY and CDR2 SYGVKD. The CDR3 sequence: CATNSGRESSYNEQFF. The CDR3 nucleotides read TGTGCCACCAATAGCGGGAGAGAATCCTCCTACAATGAGCAGTTCTTC.

V and J are TRBV28 and TRBJ2-7; 8 bases line up with TRBD2. V lost 2 bases and J lost 4; bases outside the gene matches: 7. Per germline, CDR1 MDHEN and CDR2 SYDVKM. The CDR3 has 15 amino acids. The CDR3 DNA reads TGTGCCAGCAGTTTAGGGCTAGCGGGCATATACGAGCAGTACTTC. Translated: CASSLGLAGIYEQYF. The full variable domain, completed using reference TRBV28 and TRBJ2-7, is DVKVTQSSRYLVKRTGEKVFLECVQDMDHENMFWYRQDPGLGLRLIYFSYDVKMKEKGDIPEGYSVSREKKERFSLILESASTNQTSMYLCASSLGLAGIYEQYFGPGTRLTVT.

The V call is TRBV9, the J call TRBJ2-2; 7 bases fit TRBD2. CDR1 and CDR2 (germline): SGDLS, YYNGEE. The CDR3 has 13 residues. Germline trimming cut 4 bases from V and 9 bases from J; bases unmatched to any gene: 6. The CDR3 here is CASSLGGVRELFF. The CDR3, as DNA: TGTGCCAGCAGCCTTGGGGGGGTTAGGGAGCTGTTTTTT.

V usage is TRBV6-5 and J usage is TRBJ2-1; no definite D call. The CDR3 sequence is 14 residues long. The ends were cut back, 0 bases at V and 5 bases at J, with 8 bases in the middle. Germline CDR1 MNHEY, CDR2 SVGAGI. The CDR3 nucleotides are TGTGCCAGCAGTTACTCGAACATCAACAATGAGCAGTTCTTC. Translated: CASSYSNINNEQFF.

The chain recombines TRBV19 with TRBJ1-5; D unresolved. Trimming left V 1 base short and J 0 bases short, with 10 bases between. Germline-derived CDR1 and CDR2 are LNHDA and SQIVND (reference sequence). The CDR3 loop spans 16 amino acids. CDR3 nucleotides: TGTGCCAGTAGTATAGCACACCAGCCTAGCAATCAGCCCCAGCATTTT. Amino acid sequence: CASSIAHQPSNQPQHF.

The chain combines TRBV4-1 with TRBJ2-4; weak D call: TRBD2 (5 bases). CDR1 and CDR2 (germline): MGHRA, YSYEKL. Trimming removed 1 base from V and 0 bases from J, with 7 bases in between. This CDR3 comprises 15 residues. CDR3 amino acids: CASSQVALAKNIQYF. CDR3 in DNA: TGCGCCAGCAGCCAAGTAGCGTTAGCCAAAAACATTCAGTACTTC.

This clone appeared once. The chain recombines TRBV27 with TRBJ2-4; perhaps TRBD2 as D (5 bases). The germline gives CDR1 MNHEY, CDR2 SMNVEV (reference sequence). Trimming took off 6 bases at V and 2 bases at J, with 17 bases between the two ends. The CDR3 extends over 16 amino acids. As DNA, the CDR3 is TGTGCCAGCAGGGAAGAAACTAGTTGGACCAAAAACATTCAGTACTTC. Protein product: CASREETSWTKNIQYF.

V is TRBV19 and J is TRBJ1-2, with 7 bases lining up with TRBD1. There are 13 residues in the CDR3. V shed 3 bases, J shed 6 bases, and the junction held 4 bases outside the gene matches. Per the germline V gene, CDR1 is LNHDA and CDR2 is SQIVND (reference sequence). In DNA, the CDR3 is TGTGCCAGTAGTATTGAGGGGGCGAATGGCTACACCTTC. This gives the protein CASSIEGANGYTF.

The gene calls are TRBV30 and TRBJ1-6; tentatively, D is TRBD1 (6 bases). The V gene lost 0 bases and the J gene lost 13 bases, with 13 bases spanning the gap. The CDR3 extends over 13 amino acids. Germline CDR1 GTSNPN, CDR2 SVGIG (reference sequence). CDR3 coding DNA: TGTGCCTGGAGTGTACAGCCGGGGGCCCCCCTCCACTTT. Translating it yields CAWSVQPGAPLHF.

The count of this clone is one. CDR3 DNA sequence: TGCGCCAGCAGCTTACTACGGGAGATGGGGACAGATACGCAGTATTTT. The encoded protein is CASSLLREMGTDTQYF. The V and J genes are TRBV5-1 and TRBJ2-3, with D perhaps matching TRBD2 (6 bases). Looked up from germline, CDR1 is SGHRS and CDR2 is YFSETQ. Trimming took off 2 bases at V and 3 bases at J, with 16 bases between the two ends. The CDR3 length is 16 residues.